Listed here are 22 T cell receptor beta chains from one sample, sequenced in a study of beta chain features in type 1 diabetes. Reverse transcription of all isolated RNA meant that expressed TCRB transcripts were sequenced. This table comes from immunoSEQ multiplex PCR, and its TCRdb copy is limited to in-frame clones, with some not included. Here the sample spans over 500,000 clones, roughly a sixth being singletons. The specimen sequenced was naive CD4+ T cells from blood. The receptors come from a young man in good health.

V usage is TRBV10-3 and J usage is TRBJ2-2; D is unclear. V gave up 9 bases and J gave up 6 bases, with 14 bases separating them. From germline, CDR1 is ENHRY and CDR2 SYGVKD. The CDR3 has 13 amino acids. The CDR3 DNA reads as TGTGCCATTCAGGCCACGTCTGCCGGGGAGCTGTTTTTT. As protein: CAIQATSAGELFF.

This clone was seen a handful of times. V usage is TRBV6-5 and J usage is TRBJ1-1; 7 positions agree with TRBD1. The CDR3 runs 15 residues. CDR1 and CDR2 (germline): MNHEY, SVGAGI. V dropped 2 bases and J dropped 7; count of bases not matched to a gene: 10. The CDR3 DNA is TGTGCCAGCAGTTACCATCACAGGGGCCGACTTGAAGCTTTCTTT. As protein: CASSYHHRGRLEAFF.

This clone was recorded a few times. The chain joins TRBV5-1 to TRBJ2-2; the D call may be TRBD1 or TRBD2 (6 bases each). The CDR3 runs 16 residues. V was pared by 3 bases and J by 4 bases, with 16 bases between. Germline assignment: CDR1 SGHRS and CDR2 YFSETQ. CDR3 region: CASSSLAGQSTGELFF. The CDR3, as DNA: TGCGCCAGCAGCTCGCTTGCGGGACAAAGCACCGGGGAGCTGTTTTTT.

This clone was detected a few times. This chain uses TRBV7-2 with TRBJ1-1, with 7 bases fitting TRBD1. V lost 7 bases, J lost 4 bases, and 6 bases stayed unmatched. CDR1 and CDR2 from the germline V gene are SGHTA and FQGNSA. This CDR3 has 13 residues. The CDR3 DNA sequence: TGTGCCAGCAATAGACAGGGACTCACTGAAGCTTTCTTT. Its translation is CASNRQGLTEAFF.

This clone was seen more than once but under ten times. V is TRBV5-6 and J is TRBJ2-7; TRBD1 is a possible D gene (5 bases). The germline CDR1 and CDR2 sequences are SGHDT and YYEEEE. V lost 2 bases, J lost 0 bases, and 12 bases lay in between. The CDR3 covers 15 residues. The CDR3 region is CASSFPTVDSYEQYF. The DNA for the CDR3 is TGTGCCAGCAGCTTTCCGACAGTGGACTCCTACGAGCAGTACTTC.

This clone was counted a few times. This chain joins TRBV15 and TRBJ2-7; TRBD2 aligns across 12 bases. The junction had 3 bases not matched to a gene; V was cut back by 4 bases and J by 2 bases. Per germline, CDR1 LNHNV and CDR2 YYDKDF (reference sequence). CDR3 length equals 15 residues. CDR3 amino acids: CATSKTSGGTYEQYF. The CDR3 nucleotides are TGTGCCACCAGCAAAACTAGCGGGGGGACCTACGAGCAGTACTTC.

The V and J genes are TRBV5-1 and TRBJ2-3, with 10 nucleotides matching TRBD2. The CDR3 loop spans 17 amino acids. In germline, CDR1 is SGHRS, CDR2 YFSETQ. J gave up 4 bases and V 4 bases, and 12 bases lay outside the gene matches. The CDR3 loop reads CASSRVFSGGPSDTQYF. The DNA of the CDR3 is TGCGCCAGCAGCCGCGTCTTTAGCGGGGGGCCCTCAGATACGCAGTATTTT.

This clone turned up a few times. The chain joins TRBV15 to TRBJ1-5, with TRBD1 matching over 7 bases. The V segment lost 8 bases and the J segment 1 base; nucleotides outside the gene matches: 14. Per the germline V gene, CDR1 is LNHNV and CDR2 is YYDKDF (reference sequence). This CDR3 has 17 residues. The CDR3 sequence: CATGKGVTGTSNQPQHF. The DNA for the CDR3 is TGTGCCACCGGCAAAGGCGTGACAGGGACAAGCAATCAGCCCCAGCATTTT.

This clone was counted between two and nine times. Distinct nucleotide sequences in the sample also encode this CDR3. The chain joins TRBV20-1 to TRBJ2-7; D is uncertain. Per germline, CDR1 DFQATT and CDR2 SNEGSKA (reference sequence). The CDR3 spans 11 residues. V lost 3 bases, J lost 4 bases, and 7 bases lay in between. Here the CDR3 reads CSARRSYEQYF. Here the CDR3 DNA reads TGCAGTGCTAGGCGATCGTACGAGCAGTACTTC.

This clone occurred a few times. The chain uses TRBV7-2 and TRBJ1-2, with D maybe TRBD1 (5 bases). V was cut by 5 bases and J by 4 bases, with 11 bases left in between. Germline V gene sequence: CDR1 SGHTA, CDR2 FQGNSA. The CDR3 length is 13 residues. The CDR3 nucleotides read TGTGCCAGCAGCATAGACAGAATCTATGGCTACACCTTC. This encodes CASSIDRIYGYTF.

In its sample, this clone was seen a few times. This chain links TRBV28 with TRBJ1-2; no definite D call. Germline V gives CDR1 MDHEN, CDR2 SYDVKM. CDR3 length equals 17 residues. Trimming removed 6 bases from V and 4 bases from J, with 24 bases in between. The DNA of the CDR3 is TGTGCCAGCAGAATCCCCTCATCTGGGAGAAATTCCTATGGCTACACCTTC. Protein sequence: CASRIPSSGRNSYGYTF.

This clone turned up a few times. The chain carries TRBV5-1 and TRBJ2-5, with 8 positions matching TRBD2. The junction had 14 bases not matched to a gene; V was cut back by 0 bases and J by 4 bases. CDR3 length equals 18 residues. Germline V gives CDR1 SGHRS, CDR2 YFSETQ. The CDR3 DNA follows: TGCGCCAGCAGCTTGGGTAGCGGGGCTCCTCAAAGGGGAGAGACCCAGTACTTC. Amino acid sequence: CASSLGSGAPQRGETQYF.

This clone has a handful of counts. The V gene is TRBV5-1, the J gene TRBJ1-2, with D unresolved. Trimming took off 0 bases at V and 1 base at J, with 1 base between the two ends. Germline V CDR1 and CDR2: SGHRS, YFSETQ. The CDR3 totals 12 residues. The CDR3 here is CASSLVNYGYTF. CDR3 nucleotides: TGCGCCAGCAGCTTGGTTAACTATGGCTACACCTTC. The variable domain in full, with the rest retrieved from reference TRBV5-1 and TRBJ1-2, is KAGVTQTPRYLIKTRGQQVTLSCSPISGHRSVSWYQQTPGQGLQFLFEYFSETQRNKGNFPGRFSGRQFSNSRSEMNVSTLELGDSALYLCASSLVNYGYTFGSGTRLTVV.

This clone was detected a few times. V usage is TRBV28 and J usage is TRBJ2-5; 9 nucleotides agree with TRBD2. In germline, CDR1 is MDHEN, CDR2 SYDVKM. V trimming: 5 bases; J trimming: 7 bases; junction bases outside the gene matches: 14. This CDR3 region has 16 residues. The DNA for the CDR3 is TGTGCCAGCAGTAAAATTATGGCGGGGGGGCTCGGGACCCAGTACTTC. Protein: CASSKIMAGGLGTQYF.

The chain has TRBV4-3 and TRBJ1-6; the D gene is possibly TRBD1 (6 bases). This CDR3 has 18 amino acids. Germline V gene data show CDR1 as LGHNA and CDR2 as YSLEER. V gave up 1 base and J gave up 0 bases, with 13 bases separating them. The CDR3 loop is CASSQVGGGNSYNSPLHF. CDR3 nucleotide sequence: TGCGCCAGCAGCCAAGTCGGAGGGGGAAACTCCTATAATTCACCCCTCCACTTT.

The chain couples TRBV28 to TRBJ2-7; D is perhaps TRBD1 or TRBD2 (6 bases each). The CDR3 sequence is 15 residues long. Between the trimmed V and J ends, which lost 5 bases and 2 bases, there was a span of 16 bases. Per the germline V gene, CDR1 is MDHEN and CDR2 is SYDVKM. The CDR3 is CASSLGGLGPYEQYF. CDR3 DNA: TGTGCCAGCAGTCTAGGGGGACTTGGACCCTACGAGCAGTACTTC.

The V call is TRBV27, the J call TRBJ2-5; D is unresolved. Germline CDR1 reads MNHEY; CDR2 reads SMNVEV (reference sequence). The CDR3 length is 16 residues. Trimming took off 7 bases at V and 2 bases at J, with 20 bases between the two ends. CDR3: CASKTSVLRIQETQYF. The DNA for the CDR3 is TGTGCCAGCAAAACCTCTGTACTACGAATTCAAGAGACCCAGTACTTC.

The table lists this clone with a few counts. The chain has TRBV5-6 and TRBJ2-4; a weak D match, TRBD2 (6 bases). CDR3 length: 14 residues. Deletions cut 1 base from V and 15 bases from J, with 20 bases between. Germline CDR1 and CDR2: SGHDT and YYEEEE. The CDR3 here is CASSLIGDSHSGYF. CDR3 nucleotides: TGTGCCAGCAGCTTGATAGGGGACTCCCATTCGGGGTACTTC.

This clone was picked up a small number of times. The chain uses TRBV6-6 and TRBJ1-4; 7 nucleotides agree with TRBD1. V was clipped by 2 bases and J by 7 bases; unmatched bases: 10. Germline V gives CDR1 MNHNY, CDR2 SVGAGI (reference sequence). The CDR3 length is 16 residues. This CDR3 reads CASSYISGTDGEKLFF. CDR3 in DNA: TGTGCCAGCAGTTACATTTCCGGGACAGACGGTGAAAAACTGTTTTTT.

This clone was seen more than once but under ten times. This chain links TRBV4-3 with TRBJ2-5; perhaps TRBD2 as D (6 bases). Germline V CDR1 and CDR2: LGHNA, YSLEER. V was clipped by 0 bases and J by 1 base, with 15 bases between them. This CDR3 has 17 residues. For the CDR3, the DNA is TGCGCCAGCAGCCAAGATACCGCCGGGGGTGGCCAAGAGACCCAGTACTTC. Protein: CASSQDTAGGGQETQYF.

Remarks on this clone: A read error is possible here, since a much larger clone lies one base away. This chain links TRBV7-2 with TRBJ2-1; no firm D call. Per germline, CDR1 SGHTA and CDR2 FQGNSA. This CDR3 region has 11 residues. V dropped 2 bases and J dropped 6 bases, with 2 bases sitting between them. CDR3 DNA sequence: TGTGCCAGCAGCTTATTCAATGAGCAGTTCTTC. It specifies CASSLFNEQFF.

This clone appeared a few times. The chain recombines TRBV7-3 with TRBJ1-2; 9 bases match TRBD1. The CDR3 is 13 amino acids. Germline V gene lookup returns CDR1 SGHTA and CDR2 FQGTGA. With 5 bases clipped from V and 6 bases from J, the junction kept 4 bases outside the gene matches. The CDR3 reads CASSRDREDGYTF. The CDR3 DNA reads as TGTGCCAGCAGCCGGGACAGGGAAGATGGCTACACCTTC.